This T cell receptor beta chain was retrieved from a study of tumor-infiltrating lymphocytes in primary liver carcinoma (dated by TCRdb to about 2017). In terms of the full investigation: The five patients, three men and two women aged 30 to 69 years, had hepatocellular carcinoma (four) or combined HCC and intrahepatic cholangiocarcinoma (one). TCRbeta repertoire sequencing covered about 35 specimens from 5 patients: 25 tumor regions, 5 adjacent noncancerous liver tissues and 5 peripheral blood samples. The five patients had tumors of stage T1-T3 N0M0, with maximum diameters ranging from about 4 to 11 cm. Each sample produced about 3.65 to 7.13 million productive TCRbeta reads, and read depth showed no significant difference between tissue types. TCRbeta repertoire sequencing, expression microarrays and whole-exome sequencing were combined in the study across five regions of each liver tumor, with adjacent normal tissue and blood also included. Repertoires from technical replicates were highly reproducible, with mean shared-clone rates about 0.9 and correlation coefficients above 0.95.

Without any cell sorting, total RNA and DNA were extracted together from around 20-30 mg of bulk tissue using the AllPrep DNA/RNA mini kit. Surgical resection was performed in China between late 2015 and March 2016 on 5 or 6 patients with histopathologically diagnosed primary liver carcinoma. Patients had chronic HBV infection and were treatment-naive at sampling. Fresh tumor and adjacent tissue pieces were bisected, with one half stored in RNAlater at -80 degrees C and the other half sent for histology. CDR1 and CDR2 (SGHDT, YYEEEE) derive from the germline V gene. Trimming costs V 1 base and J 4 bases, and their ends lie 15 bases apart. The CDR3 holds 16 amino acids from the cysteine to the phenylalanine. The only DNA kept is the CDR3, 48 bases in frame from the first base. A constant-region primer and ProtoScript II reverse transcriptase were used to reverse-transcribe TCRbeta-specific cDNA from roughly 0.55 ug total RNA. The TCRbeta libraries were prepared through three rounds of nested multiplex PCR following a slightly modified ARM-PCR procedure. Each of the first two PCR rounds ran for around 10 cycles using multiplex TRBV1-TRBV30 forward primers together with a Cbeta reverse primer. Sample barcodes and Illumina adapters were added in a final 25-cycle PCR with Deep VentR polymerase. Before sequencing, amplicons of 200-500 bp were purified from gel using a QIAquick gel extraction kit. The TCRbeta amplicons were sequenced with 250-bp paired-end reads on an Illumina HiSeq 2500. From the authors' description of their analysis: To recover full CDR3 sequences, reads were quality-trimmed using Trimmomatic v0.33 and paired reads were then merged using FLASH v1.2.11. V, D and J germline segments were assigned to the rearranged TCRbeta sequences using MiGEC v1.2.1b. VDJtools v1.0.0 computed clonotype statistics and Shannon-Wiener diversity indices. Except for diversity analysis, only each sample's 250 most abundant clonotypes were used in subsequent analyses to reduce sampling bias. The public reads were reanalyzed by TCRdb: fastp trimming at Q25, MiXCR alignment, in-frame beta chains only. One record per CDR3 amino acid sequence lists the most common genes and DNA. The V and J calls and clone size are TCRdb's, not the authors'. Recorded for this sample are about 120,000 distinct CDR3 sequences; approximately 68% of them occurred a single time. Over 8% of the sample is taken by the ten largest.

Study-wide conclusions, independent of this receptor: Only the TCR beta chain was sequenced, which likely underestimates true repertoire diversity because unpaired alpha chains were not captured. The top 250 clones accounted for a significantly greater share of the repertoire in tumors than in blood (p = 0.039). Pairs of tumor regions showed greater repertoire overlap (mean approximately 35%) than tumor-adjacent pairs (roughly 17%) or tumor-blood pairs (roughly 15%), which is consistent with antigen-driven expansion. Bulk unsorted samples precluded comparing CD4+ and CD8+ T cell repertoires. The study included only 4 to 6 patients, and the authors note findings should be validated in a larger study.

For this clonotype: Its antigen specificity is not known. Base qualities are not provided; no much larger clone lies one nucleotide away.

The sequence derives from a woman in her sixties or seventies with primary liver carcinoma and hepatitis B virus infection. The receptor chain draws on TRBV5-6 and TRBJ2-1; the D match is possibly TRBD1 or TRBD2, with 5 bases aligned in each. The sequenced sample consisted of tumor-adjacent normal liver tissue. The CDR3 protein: CASSLLSRQRYNEQFF. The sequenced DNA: TGTGCCAGCAGCTTGCTGTCGAGACAGCGGTACAATGAGCAGTTCTTC.